A selection of T cell receptor beta chains follows, all from one sample in a study of blood T cell repertoires in COVID-19. Using immunoSEQ multiplex PCR, the repertoire was profiled, and TCRdb retains in-frame clones only, with some absent. This table has a few hundred thousand clones, less than 90% appearing once. Source material: peripheral blood. The origin of the receptors is a man aged 55-75 years with acute or convalescent COVID-19. The CDR3 runs from the conserved cysteine through the conserved F or W. A D gene is named only where the DNA matches it firmly. Not every row has a clone size; where given, it reads once, few, many or a size class.

clone_size	d_call	v_call	j_call	cdr3_aa	cdr3_nt
.	TRBD2	TRBV9	TRBJ2-1	CASSVGGSGSHEQFF	TGTGCCAGCAGCGTGGGAGGTAGCGGGAGTCATGAGCAGTTCTTC
.	TRBD2	TRBV30	TRBJ2-5	CAFSGVKETQYF	TGTGCCTTTAGCGGGGTCAAAGAGACCCAGTACTTC
.	TRBD1	TRBV19	TRBJ2-1	CASSITGQYYNEQFF	TGTGCCAGTAGTATAACGGGACAGTACTACAATGAGCAGTTCTTC
.	.	TRBV6-5	TRBJ2-5	CASRRDLWETQYF	TGTGCCAGCAGGCGGGACCTTTGGGAGACCCAGTACTTC
.	.	TRBV7-2	TRBJ1-5	CASSLYRGEDQPQHF	TGTGCCAGCAGCTTATACCGGGGTGAGGATCAGCCCCAGCATTTT
.	.	TRBV5-4	TRBJ1-1	CASSLGAGLNTEAFF	TGTGCCAGCAGCTTGGGAGCAGGATTGAACACTGAAGCTTTCTTT
.	TRBD2	TRBV30	TRBJ2-7	CAWSETGLAYEQYF	TGTGCCTGGAGCGAAACCGGACTAGCCTACGAGCAGTACTTC
.	TRBD2	TRBV28	TRBJ2-3	CASSLLAGGRTDTQYF	TGTGCCAGCAGTTTACTAGCGGGAGGACGCACAGATACGCAGTATTTT
.	TRBD2	TRBV29-1	TRBJ2-5	CSVKGRAVETQYF	TGCAGCGTTAAGGGGAGGGCGGTAGAGACCCAGTACTTC
few	TRBD1	TRBV7-8	TRBJ1-2	CASSLAPTGAGNYGYTF	TGTGCCAGCAGCTTAGCACCGACAGGGGCCGGCAACTATGGCTACACCTTC
.	TRBD1	TRBV3-1/TRBV3-2	TRBJ2-7	CASSQDPPLGQGFEEQYF	TGTGCCAGCAGCCAAGATCCACCTTTGGGACAGGGCTTCGAGGAGCAGTACTTC
few	TRBD2	TRBV2	TRBJ2-7	CASLPGSGPYEQYF	TGTGCCAGCCTCCCGGGTAGCGGGCCCTACGAGCAGTACTTC
.	TRBD1	TRBV30	TRBJ1-2	CAWSEGRGQYGYTF	TGTGCCTGGAGTGAGGGCAGGGGGCAGTATGGCTACACCTTC
.	TRBD1	TRBV4-3	TRBJ1-4	CASSLNEGQGEKLFF	TGCGCCAGCAGCCTTAACGAGGGACAGGGTGAAAAACTGTTTTTT
few	TRBD2	TRBV10-3	TRBJ2-7	CAISDRASGSYEQYF	TGTGCCATCAGTGATAGGGCTAGCGGTTCCTACGAGCAGTACTTC
.	.	TRBV19	TRBJ1-2	CASSTTRGSGLYGYTF	TGTGCCAGTAGCACAACGAGGGGGAGTGGCCTCTATGGCTACACCTTC
.	.	TRBV9	TRBJ2-7	CASSVVSLAYLSYEQYF	TGTGCCAGCAGCGTAGTCTCCCTAGCGTACCTCTCCTACGAGCAGTACTTC
.	TRBD1	TRBV28	TRBJ1-2	CASSFQGTAVNSF	TGTGCCAGCAGTTTCCAAGGGACAGCGGTTAACTCCTTC
few	TRBD2	TRBV4-2	TRBJ2-2	CASSQDKGGGETGELFF	TGTGCCAGCAGCCAAGATAAGGGCGGGGGAGAAACCGGGGAGCTGTTTTTT
once	TRBD2	TRBV5-6	TRBJ2-5	CASSGVVGLKETQYF	TGTGCCAGCAGCGGGGTGGTGGGACTAAAAGAGACCCAGTACTTC